Here is one T cell receptor (beta chain) with its context. The sample originates from a study of cytomegalovirus exposure and HLA in healthy donors. Germline CDR1 MGHRA, CDR2 YSYEKL. Trimming at V came to 3 bases and at J to 1 base, leaving 11 bases not matched to a gene. The CDR3 totals 18 residues. Primers for the PCR totalled 60 Vbeta and 13 Jbeta. Measured with immunoSEQ multiplex PCR; TCRdb has only the in-frame clones, and not every one. The table lists 200,000 or so clones, approximately 84% of them singletons. The specimen was PBMCs. This sequence joins TRBV4-1 and TRBJ1-4; 7 nucleotides agree with TRBD1. The receptor's source is a girl in the first two years of life in good health and CMV-seronegative. Here the CDR3 reads CASSHPLGQGVTNEKLFF. CDR3 bases: TGCGCCAGCAGCCACCCCCTGGGGCAGGGGGTAACTAATGAAAAACTGTTTTTT.